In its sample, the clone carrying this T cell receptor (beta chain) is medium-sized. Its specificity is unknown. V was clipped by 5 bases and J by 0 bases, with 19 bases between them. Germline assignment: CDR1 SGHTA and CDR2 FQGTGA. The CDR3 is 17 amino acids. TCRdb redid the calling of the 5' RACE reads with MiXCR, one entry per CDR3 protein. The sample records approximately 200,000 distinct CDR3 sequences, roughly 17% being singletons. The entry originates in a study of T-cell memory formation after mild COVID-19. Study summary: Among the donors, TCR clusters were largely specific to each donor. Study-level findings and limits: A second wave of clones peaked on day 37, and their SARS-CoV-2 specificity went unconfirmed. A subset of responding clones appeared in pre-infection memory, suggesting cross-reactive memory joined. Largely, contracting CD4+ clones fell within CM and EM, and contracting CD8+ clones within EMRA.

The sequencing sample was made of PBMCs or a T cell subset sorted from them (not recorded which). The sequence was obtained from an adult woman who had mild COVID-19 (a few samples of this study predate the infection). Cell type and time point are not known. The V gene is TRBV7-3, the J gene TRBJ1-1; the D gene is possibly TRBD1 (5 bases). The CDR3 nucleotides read TGTGCCAGCAGCACTAGGGATCAGGGAAAAATGAACACTGAAGCTTTCTTT. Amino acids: CASSTRDQGKMNTEAFF.